The TCR beta chain described here comes from a study of blood T cell repertoires in COVID-19. For the study at large: Material from acute and convalescent COVID-19 was sourced from the United States, Italy and Spain. The cDNA or gDNA used as material had been derived from T cells, B-cell-depleted T cells, or PBMCs.

In the original workflow: Nucleated cell number was recorded as an estimate derived from reference gene primer amplification. Sequencing used immunoSEQ multiplex PCR; TCRdb keeps in-frame clones, though not all of them. From that table come the V and J calls and clone size; the DNA was used to work out D and trimming. The sample includes hundreds of thousands of clones, around 89% of them seen just once. Germline V gives CDR1 SNHLY, CDR2 FYNNEI. Trimming took off 7 bases at V and 4 bases at J, with 10 bases between the two ends. CDR3 length: 12 amino acids. The chain combines TRBV2 with TRBJ1-2; D might be TRBD1 (6 bases). The TCR comes from a young woman with acute or convalescent COVID-19. Sequenced input: peripheral blood. CDR3: CASTLQGYGYTF. The CDR3 DNA follows: TGTGCCAGCACCCTACAGGGCTATGGCTACACCTTC.